The clone carrying this TCR beta chain was seen more than once but under ten times. Its antigen is not identified. The CDR3 has 15 amino acids. The V gene's germline CDR1 is KGHSH and CDR2 LQKENI. V gave up 3 bases and J gave up 6 bases, with 17 bases separating them. Unrecorded immune exposures were likely, despite nominal health at sampling. The PCR employed 60 Vbeta primers together with 13 Jbeta primers. Methods used by the authors: A later analysis counted approximately 80 million unique TCR beta chains, around 10 million shared. Sequencing used immunoSEQ multiplex PCR; TCRdb keeps in-frame clones, though not all of them. V and J calls and clone size follow that table, whereas D and trimming were derived from the DNA. Altogether 160,000 or so clones are present, around 83% being singletons, with the ten largest covering around 9.1%. The entry originates in a study of cytomegalovirus exposure and HLA in healthy donors. Study findings and constraints: Within an earlier analysis, most TCR beta V segments proved productive either about 87% or about 30% of the time.

The receptor was derived from a male donor in good health and CMV-seropositive. This sequence joins TRBV18 and TRBJ2-5; D possibly corresponds to TRBD1 (5 bases). The specimen was PBMCs. CDR3 nucleotides: TGTGCCAGCTCACCTATTTGGCAGGACAAACAGACCCAGTACTTC. Protein sequence: CASSPIWQDKQTQYF.